What follows are 28 T cell receptor beta chains derived from one specimen sequenced in a study of CD8+ T cells in alopecia areata. The treatment: oral pan-JAK inhibitor, 5-10 mg twice daily. Isolated RNA was reverse transcribed into cDNA used as the sequencing template. Only in-frame clones appear in the TCRdb table, and some are missing; sequencing was by immunoSEQ multiplex PCR. The sample carries a few hundred thousand clones, 43% recorded once. The specimen comprised CD4+ T cells sorted from blood, sampled between weeks 36 and 40, from a patient treated with tofacitinib. The receptors were sampled from a human donor with alopecia areata.

The CDR3 nucleotides read TGCGCCAGCAGCTATCCGGGACAGGGCCCCAATGAGCAGTTCTTC. Protein product: CASSYPGQGPNEQFF. J is TRBJ2-1 and V is TRBV5-1; 9 nucleotides agree with TRBD1. The CDR3 has 15 amino acids. CDR1 and CDR2 (germline): SGHRS, YFSETQ. With V trimmed by 3 bases and J by 6 bases, 7 bases remained unmatched.

This clone was detected once. The rearrangement links TRBV15 to TRBJ2-7; 13 nucleotides align to TRBD2. V lost 0 bases, J lost 4 bases, and 12 bases stayed unmatched. The CDR3 covers 19 residues. Germline lookup yields CDR1 LNHNV and CDR2 YYDKDF (reference sequence). CDR3 protein: CATSRDRGTSGTVEYEQYF. The CDR3 coding sequence is TGTGCCACCAGCAGAGATCGCGGGACTAGCGGGACCGTTGAGTACGAGCAGTACTTC.

The chain employs TRBV30 and TRBJ1-1, with TRBD1 matching 8 bases. Losses at the gene ends were 4 bases for V and 4 bases for J; bases not matched to a gene: 5. Germline V gene data show CDR1 as GTSNPN and CDR2 as SVGIG (reference sequence). The CDR3 consists of 13 residues. The CDR3 DNA follows: TGTGCCTGGACAGGGGGCTGGGGCACTGAAGCTTTCTTT. It yields the protein CAWTGGWGTEAFF. Filled out from reference TRBV30 and TRBJ1-1, the complete variable domain reads SQTIHQWPATLVQPVGSPLSLECTVEGTSNPNLYWYRQAAGRGLQLLFYSVGIGQISSEVPQNLSASRPQDRQFILSSKKLLLSDSGFYLCAWTGGWGTEAFFGQGTRLTVV.

This clone came up many times. The V gene is TRBV5-6, the J gene TRBJ2-5, with a weak D call TRBD1 (6 bases). Germline V gives CDR1 SGHDT, CDR2 YYEEEE. V lost 0 bases, J lost 4 bases, and 10 bases lay in between. CDR3 length: 14 amino acids. CDR3 in DNA: TGTGCCAGCAGCTTGGGGCGCAGGGGAGAGACCCAGTACTTC. It yields the protein CASSLGRRGETQYF.

This chain joins TRBV4-3 and TRBJ2-1; 8 nucleotides match TRBD2. The CDR3 is 15 residues long. Germline CDR1 reads LGHNA; CDR2 reads YSLEER. With V trimmed by 2 bases and J by 6 bases, 6 bases remained unmatched. The CDR3 loop is CASSQKLADSNEQFF. The CDR3 DNA reads TGCGCCAGCAGCCAAAAACTAGCGGACTCCAATGAGCAGTTCTTC.

This clone was seen only a few times. This chain connects TRBV29-1 to TRBJ1-1; D possibly corresponds to TRBD1 (5 bases). V was shortened by 3 bases and J by 1 base, with 12 bases between the two germline ends. The CDR3 is 14 amino acids. Per germline, CDR1 SQVTM and CDR2 ANQGSEA. CDR3 region: CSVDGFGGNTEAFF. The CDR3 DNA reads TGCAGCGTTGATGGTTTCGGGGGGAACACTGAAGCTTTCTTT.

The gene calls are TRBV6-5 and TRBJ2-5; D is undetermined. This CDR3 has 12 amino acids. The germline CDR1 and CDR2 sequences are MNHEY and SVGAGI. V was clipped by 7 bases and J by 0 bases, with 6 bases between them. For the CDR3, the DNA is TGTGCCAGCAACCGGGACCAAGAGACCCAGTACTTC. It is translated as CASNRDQETQYF.

This clone was seen a few times. The chain combines TRBV15 with TRBJ2-5; 8 bases match TRBD1. The CDR3 loop spans 15 amino acids. The V segment lost 1 base and the J segment 2 bases; nucleotides outside the gene matches: 3. Germline V gives CDR1 LNHNV, CDR2 YYDKDF (reference sequence). The CDR3, as DNA: TGTGCCACCAGCAGAGGAGGGACAGGACAAGAGACCCAGTACTTC. Translated, it gives CATSRGGTGQETQYF. Drawing the rest from reference TRBV15 and TRBJ2-5, the complete variable domain is DAMVIQNPRYQVTQFGKPVTLSCSQTLNHNVMYWYQQKSSQAPKLLFHYYDKDFNNEADTPDNFQSRRPNTSFCFLDIRSPGLGDTAMYLCATSRGGTGQETQYFGPGTRLLVL.

The chain has TRBV6-5 and TRBJ1-2; no clear D. Trimming cost V 7 bases and J 8 bases, with 11 bases left between them. The CDR3 contains 11 residues. Germline CDR1 MNHEY, CDR2 SVGAGI. The CDR3: CASKKGEGYTF. The CDR3 region has the DNA TGTGCCAGCAAAAAGGGTGAAGGCTACACCTTC.

This clone has only a few counts. V usage is TRBV6-1 and J usage is TRBJ2-7; 10 bases are a match to TRBD1. Germline CDR1 and CDR2: MNHNS and SASEGT. V lost 8 bases and J lost 4; bases outside the gene matches: 5. The CDR3 covers 13 residues. The CDR3 nucleotides read TGTGCCAGCGGACGGGGACAGGGGTACGAGCAGTACTTC. This sequence encodes CASGRGQGYEQYF.

This clone was observed a handful of times. This rearrangement joins TRBV18 to TRBJ2-7; D ambiguous. The CDR3 extends over 12 amino acids. The germline V gene has CDR1 KGHSH and CDR2 LQKENI. V was trimmed by 0 bases and J by 5 bases, leaving 5 bases between them. The CDR3 loop is CASSPPDDEQYF. CDR3 sequence (DNA): TGTGCCAGCTCACCACCGGACGACGAGCAGTACTTC.

The chain employs TRBV5-1 and TRBJ2-7; D unclear. Germline V gives CDR1 SGHRS, CDR2 YFSETQ. The V end was cut by 4 bases, the J end by 2 bases, with 10 bases between. The CDR3 extends over 13 amino acids. The DNA of the CDR3 is TGCGCCAGCAGCGTGGGTCCAGCCTACGAGCAGTACTTC. Protein: CASSVGPAYEQYF.

The count of this clone is one. The chain employs TRBV5-1 and TRBJ2-5, with 7 bases matching TRBD2. This CDR3 is built from 15 residues. V was pared by 5 bases and J by 4 bases, with 11 bases of the junction left unmatched. Germline V gene lookup returns CDR1 SGHRS and CDR2 YFSETQ. The CDR3 nucleotides are TGCGCCAGCAGACTATTAGCGGGTTCGGGAGAGACCCAGTACTTC. It specifies CASRLLAGSGETQYF.

This rearrangement joins TRBV29-1 to TRBJ2-1; D remains unclear. CDR1 and CDR2 from the germline V gene are SQVTM and ANQGSEA. The CDR3 has 13 amino acids. Trimming removed 8 bases at V and 8 bases at J, with 19 bases between. In DNA, the CDR3 is TGCAGCCTCACGAGGCGCGTTGTGGATGAGCAGTTCTTC. It is translated as CSLTRRVVDEQFF.

This clone was detected a few times. The chain employs TRBV7-6 and TRBJ2-5, with a possible D match to TRBD1 (6 bases). In germline, CDR1 is SGHVS, CDR2 FNYEAQ. V was clipped by 5 bases and J by 1 base, with 17 bases between them. CDR3 length equals 16 residues. CDR3 sequence: CASSQGYGRVQETQYF. In nucleotides, the CDR3 is TGTGCCAGCAGCCAGGGGTATGGGCGGGTCCAAGAGACCCAGTACTTC. Full variable domain (outside the CDR3, taken from reference TRBV7-6 and TRBJ2-5): GAGVSQSPRYKVTKRGQDVALRCDPISGHVSLYWYRQALGQGPEFLTYFNYEAQQDKSGLPNDRFSAERPEGSISTLTIQRTEQRDSAMYRCASSQGYGRVQETQYFGPGTRLLVL.

CDR3 protein: CSASKYGYTF. The CDR3 DNA sequence: TGCAGTGCCAGCAAGTATGGCTACACCTTC. The chain recombines TRBV20-1 with TRBJ1-2; D not certain. Germline CDR1 and CDR2: DFQATT and SNEGSKA (reference sequence). CDR3 length: 10 residues. Deletions cut 6 bases from V and 5 bases from J, with 7 bases between.

This clone was counted a few times. CDR3 loop: CATSREVMNTEAFF. DNA for the CDR3: TGTGCCACCAGCAGGGAAGTCATGAACACTGAAGCTTTCTTT. The V call is TRBV15, the J call TRBJ1-1, with D hard to call. Germline V gene lookup returns CDR1 LNHNV and CDR2 YYDKDF (reference sequence). V lost 3 bases and J lost 0, with 8 bases in between. The CDR3 sequence is 14 residues long. Combining the CDR3 with reference TRBV15 and TRBJ1-1 gives the whole variable domain DAMVIQNPRYQVTQFGKPVTLSCSQTLNHNVMYWYQQKSSQAPKLLFHYYDKDFNNEADTPDNFQSRRPNTSFCFLDIRSPGLGDTAMYLCATSREVMNTEAFFGQGTRLTVV.

This clone was counted only a few times. V and J are TRBV18 and TRBJ2-1, with 8 positions matching TRBD2. CDR1 is KGHSH, CDR2 LQKENI, per germline. The CDR3 is 17 residues long. With 2 bases clipped from V and 0 bases from J, the junction kept 6 bases outside the gene matches. In DNA, the CDR3 is TGTGCCAGCTCACCAGAGGTAGCGGGGATCTCCTACAATGAGCAGTTCTTC. The encoded protein is CASSPEVAGISYNEQFF.

Details on this clone: The same CDR3 also results from other DNA sequences found in this sample. The chain links TRBV6-5 to TRBJ2-7; D may be TRBD1 or TRBD2 (5 bases each). Germline values: CDR1 MNHEY, CDR2 SVGAGI. Trimming left V 5 bases short and J 3 bases short, with 8 bases between. The CDR3 spans 12 residues. In DNA form, the CDR3 reads TGTGCCAGCAGTGGGGGTCGCTACGAGCAGTACTTC. Its protein product is CASSGGRYEQYF.

In its sample, this clone was seen a few times. The V and J genes are TRBV5-6 and TRBJ2-4; D may be TRBD2 (5 bases). This CDR3 is built from 14 residues. Trimming took off 0 bases at V and 6 bases at J, with 10 bases between the two ends. CDR1 and CDR2 from the germline V gene are SGHDT and YYEEEE. The CDR3 is CASSLGRKVNIQYF. The CDR3 DNA sequence: TGTGCCAGCAGCTTGGGGAGGAAAGTAAACATTCAGTACTTC.

The chain recombines TRBV6-1 with TRBJ1-2, with TRBD1 matching over 8 bases. V shed 3 bases, J shed 2 bases, and the junction held 5 bases outside the gene matches. The CDR3 has 15 residues. In germline, CDR1 is MNHNS, CDR2 SASEGT. The CDR3: CASSEDRASNYGYTF. As DNA, the CDR3 is TGTGCCAGCAGTGAGGACAGGGCGTCCAACTATGGCTACACCTTC.

V gene TRBV29-1 combines with J gene TRBJ1-2, with D possibly being TRBD1 (5 bases). This CDR3 comprises 13 residues. Germline lookup yields CDR1 SQVTM and CDR2 ANQGSEA. V was cut by 6 bases and J by 6 bases, with 17 bases left in between. Here the CDR3 reads CSVDRPETNGYTF. For the CDR3, the DNA is TGCAGCGTAGACAGACCCGAAACCAATGGCTACACCTTC.

V is TRBV7-2 and J is TRBJ2-7, with D possibly TRBD2 on 5 matching bases. V was trimmed by 5 bases and J by 2 bases, leaving 13 bases between them. Per germline, CDR1 SGHTA and CDR2 FQGNSA. This CDR3 contains 14 residues. CDR3 in amino acids: CASSPTGSPYEQYF. DNA for the CDR3: TGTGCCAGCAGCCCCACGGGGTCGCCCTACGAGCAGTACTTC.

The CDR3 DNA is TGCAGCGTTGAACAGGGTTCTAGCGGGCCCCTTAGCAATGAGCAGTTCTTC. Amino acids: CSVEQGSSGPLSNEQFF. The chain couples TRBV29-1 to TRBJ2-1; 8 bases are a match to TRBD2. V lost 2 bases, J lost 6 bases, and 15 bases stayed unmatched. From germline, CDR1 is SQVTM and CDR2 ANQGSEA. CDR3 length: 17 residues.

The V and J genes are TRBV10-3 and TRBJ2-7, with TRBD1 matching 9 bases. The CDR3 consists of 14 residues. Germline V lookup: CDR1 ENHRY, CDR2 SYGVKD. V lost 3 bases and J lost 3; bases outside the gene matches: 3. The CDR3 DNA reads TGTGCCATCAGTGAACGACAGGGGGGCTACGAGCAGTACTTC. This codes for CAISERQGGYEQYF.

J is TRBJ2-1 and V is TRBV27, with TRBD2 matching 9 bases. The CDR3 contains 16 residues. J was trimmed by 9 bases and V by 5 bases; bases with no gene match: 14. Germline CDR1 and CDR2: MNHEY and SMNVEV (reference sequence). CDR3 bases: TGTGCCAGCAGTCCGACGGGGACTAGCACGGGGTCTGAGCAGTTCTTC. As protein: CASSPTGTSTGSEQFF.

The chain couples TRBV29-1 to TRBJ2-5; D is perhaps TRBD2 (6 bases). Trimming took 5 bases from V and 5 from J, leaving 18 bases between them. Looked up from germline, CDR1 is SQVTM and CDR2 is ANQGSEA. There are 14 residues in the CDR3. The CDR3 nucleotides are TGCAGCGTTCTGGGCGGGGATGTTCGGGAGACCCAGTACTTC. Translated, it gives CSVLGGDVRETQYF.

This clone was recorded a few times. The chain joins TRBV2 to TRBJ2-7; no reliable D call. This CDR3 is 12 amino acids long. V was clipped by 7 bases and J by 2 bases, with 9 bases between them. CDR1 is SNHLY, CDR2 FYNNEI, per germline. The DNA of the CDR3 is TGTGCCAGCACCATCACGGCCTACGAGCAGTACTTC. It translates to CASTITAYEQYF. Complete variable domain (other parts from reference TRBV2 and TRBJ2-7): EPEVTQTPSHQVTQMGQEVILRCVPISNHLYFYWYRQILGQKVEFLVSFYNNEISEKSEIFDDQFSVERPDGSNFTLKIRSTKLEDSAMYFCASTITAYEQYFGPGTRLTVT.